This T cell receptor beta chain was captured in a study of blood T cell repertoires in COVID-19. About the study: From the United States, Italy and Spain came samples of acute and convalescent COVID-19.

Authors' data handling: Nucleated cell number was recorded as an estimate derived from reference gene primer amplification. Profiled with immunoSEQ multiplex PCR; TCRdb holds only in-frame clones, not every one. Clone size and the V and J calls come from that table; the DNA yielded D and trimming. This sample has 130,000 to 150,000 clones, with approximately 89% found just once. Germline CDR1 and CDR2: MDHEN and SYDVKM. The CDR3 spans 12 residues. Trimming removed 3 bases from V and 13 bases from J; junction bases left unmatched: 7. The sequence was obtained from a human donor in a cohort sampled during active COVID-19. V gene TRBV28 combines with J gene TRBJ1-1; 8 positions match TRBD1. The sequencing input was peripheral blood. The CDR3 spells CASSLGQAADFF. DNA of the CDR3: TGTGCCAGCAGTTTGGGACAGGCCGCGGATTTCTTT.